This passage covers 4 T cell receptor beta chains from one sample sequenced in a study of graft-versus-host responses after intestinal transplantation. TCRdb keeps only in-frame clones here, not all; method: immunoSEQ multiplex PCR. The table includes around 88,000 clones, roughly four fifths detected once. These receptors have no known antigen. Sequenced here: unstimulated CD8+ T cells sorted from spleen or lymph node cells, sampled before intestinal transplant. The receptors were gathered from a human donor who received an intestinal transplant.

The chain is built from TRBV7-8 and TRBJ1-2, with 8 bases matching TRBD1. The V and J ends lost 2 bases and 6 bases, in that order; junction bases with no gene match: 11. The CDR3 covers 16 residues. Germline V CDR1 and CDR2: SGHVS, FQNEAQ. CDR3 sequence (DNA): TGTGCCAGCAGCTTACCCTCTTCGGACAGGGCTGATGGCTACACCTTC. This sequence encodes CASSLPSSDRADGYTF.

V usage is TRBV6-5 and J usage is TRBJ1-5; D is unresolved. The CDR3 has 13 residues. Looked up from germline, CDR1 is MNHEY and CDR2 is SVGAGI. V was shortened by 0 bases and J by 6 bases, with 6 bases between the two germline ends. CDR3 amino acids: CASSYSNVQPQHF. The CDR3 DNA is TGTGCCAGCAGTTACTCGAATGTTCAGCCCCAGCATTTT.

The count of this clone is one. The J gene is TRBJ2-2, the V gene TRBV11-2, with 11 nucleotides matching TRBD2. The V gene's germline CDR1 is SGHAT and CDR2 FQNNGV. The CDR3 totals 18 residues. Trimming at V came to 1 base and at J to 1 base, leaving 5 bases not matched to a gene. CDR3 sequence reads: CASSLVRLAGLNTGELFF. DNA of the CDR3: TGTGCCAGCAGCTTAGTGAGACTAGCGGGATTGAACACCGGGGAGCTGTTTTTT.

The rearrangement uses TRBV7-8 and TRBJ2-2; D not certain. The germline CDR1 and CDR2 sequences are SGHVS and FQNEAQ. The CDR3 is made up of 13 amino acids. With 0 bases removed from V and 7 bases from J, the gap between germline ends came to 6 bases. CDR3 DNA: TGTGCCAGCAGCTTAGCTGGTATCGGGGAGCTGTTTTTT. Encoded protein: CASSLAGIGELFF.